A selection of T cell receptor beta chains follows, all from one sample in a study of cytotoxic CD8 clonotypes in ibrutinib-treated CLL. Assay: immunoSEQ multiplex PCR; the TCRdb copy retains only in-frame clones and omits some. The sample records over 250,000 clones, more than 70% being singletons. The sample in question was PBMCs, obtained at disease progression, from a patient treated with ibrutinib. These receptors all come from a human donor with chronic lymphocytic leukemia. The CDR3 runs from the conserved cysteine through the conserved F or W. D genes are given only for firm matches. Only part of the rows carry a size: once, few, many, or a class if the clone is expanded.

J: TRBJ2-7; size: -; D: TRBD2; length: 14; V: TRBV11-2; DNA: TGTGCCAGCAGCTGGAGGACTAGCAGGTACGAGCAGTACTTC; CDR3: CASSWRTSRYEQYF
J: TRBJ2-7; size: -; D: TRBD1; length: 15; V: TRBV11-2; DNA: TGTGCCAGCAGCTTAGAGTACAGGGGATTCGTCGAGCAGTACTTC; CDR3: CASSLEYRGFVEQYF
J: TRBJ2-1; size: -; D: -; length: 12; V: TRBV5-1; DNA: TGCGCCAGCAGCTCAAACGGGAATGAGCAGTTCTTC; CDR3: CASSSNGNEQFF
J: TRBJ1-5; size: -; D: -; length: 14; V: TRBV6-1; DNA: TGTGCCAGCACCAAGACGTATAGCAATCAGCCCCAGCATTTT; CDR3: CASTKTYSNQPQHF
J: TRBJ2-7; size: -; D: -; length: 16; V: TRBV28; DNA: TGTGCCAGCAGCTATGGTTGGGGGTTCAGCTCCTACGAGCAGTACTTC; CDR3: CASSYGWGFSSYEQYF
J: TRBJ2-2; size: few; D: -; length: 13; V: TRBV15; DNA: TGTGCCACCAGCAGACTACCTCCCGGGGAGCTGTTTTTT; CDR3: CATSRLPPGELFF
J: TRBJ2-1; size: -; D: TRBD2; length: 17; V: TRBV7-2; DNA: TGTGCCAGCAGCTTAGGGTTGGGGGAGGGCGTGGGCAATGAGCAGTTCTTC; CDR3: CASSLGLGEGVGNEQFF
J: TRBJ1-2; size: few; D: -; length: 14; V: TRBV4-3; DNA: TGCGCCAGCAGCCAAGAGCGGGGGGCAGGTGGCTACACCTTC; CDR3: CASSQERGAGGYTF
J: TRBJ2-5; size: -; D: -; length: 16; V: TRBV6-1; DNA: TGTGCCAGCAGTGAAGCGCTTCAGACTAGTAAAGAGACCCAGTACTTC; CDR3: CASSEALQTSKETQYF
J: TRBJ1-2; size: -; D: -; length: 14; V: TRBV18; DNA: TGTGCCAGCTCACCACGGCCCTCAGAGAATGGCTACACCTTC; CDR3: CASSPRPSENGYTF
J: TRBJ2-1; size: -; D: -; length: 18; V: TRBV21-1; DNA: TGTGCCAGCAGCAAAGATCTACCGCACGGTAGCTCCTACAATGAGCAGTTCTTC; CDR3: CASSKDLPHGSSYNEQFF
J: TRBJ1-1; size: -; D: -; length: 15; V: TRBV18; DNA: TGTGCCAGCTCGAGTCAGGCAATTAGTAGCACTGAAGCTTTCTTT; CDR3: CASSSQAISSTEAFF
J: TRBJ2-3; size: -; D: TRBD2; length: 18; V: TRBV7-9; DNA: TGTGCCAGCAGCCAACCGCGGGGTAGCGGGGGCCTGACAGATACGCAGTATTTT; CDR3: CASSQPRGSGGLTDTQYF
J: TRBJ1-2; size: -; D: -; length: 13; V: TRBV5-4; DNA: TGTGCCAGCAGCCACGCTTCTTCGGGCGGCTACACCTTC; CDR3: CASSHASSGGYTF
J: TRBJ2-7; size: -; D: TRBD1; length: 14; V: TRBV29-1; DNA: TGCAGCGTTTACGGGACAGGGGGTTACCACGAGCAGTACTTC; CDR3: CSVYGTGGYHEQYF
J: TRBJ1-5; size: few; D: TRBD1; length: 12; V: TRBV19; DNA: TGTGCCAGTAAGGACAGGGAAAAGCCCCAGCATTTT; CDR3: CASKDREKPQHF
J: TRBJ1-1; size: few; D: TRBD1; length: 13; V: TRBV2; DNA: TGTGCCAGCAGTTGGACAGGGCGAACTGAAGCTTTCTTT; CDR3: CASSWTGRTEAFF
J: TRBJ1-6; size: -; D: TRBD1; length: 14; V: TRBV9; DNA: TGTGCCAGCAGCGTCGGGCAGGGGGCAACACCCCTCCACTTT; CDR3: CASSVGQGATPLHF
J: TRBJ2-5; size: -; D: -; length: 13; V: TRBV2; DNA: TGTGCCAGCAGTGTGTGGGGGCGAGAGACCCAGTACTTC; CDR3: CASSVWGRETQYF
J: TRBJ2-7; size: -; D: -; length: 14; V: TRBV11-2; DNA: TGTGCCAGCAGCCCTAGCGGAGGGGGCTACGAGCAGTACTTC; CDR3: CASSPSGGGYEQYF
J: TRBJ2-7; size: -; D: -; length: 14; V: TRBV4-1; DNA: TGCGCCAGCACCCTAAGAGGAGGGGACAACGAGCAGTACTTC; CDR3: CASTLRGGDNEQYF
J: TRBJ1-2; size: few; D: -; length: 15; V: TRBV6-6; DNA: TGTGCCAGCAGTTCCACCTCGGGCCCTAACTATGGCTACACCTTC; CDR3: CASSSTSGPNYGYTF
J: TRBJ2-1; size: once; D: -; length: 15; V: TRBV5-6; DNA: TGTGCCAGCAGCTCAAACACGGACATGTGGGATGAGCAGTTCTTC; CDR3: CASSSNTDMWDEQFF
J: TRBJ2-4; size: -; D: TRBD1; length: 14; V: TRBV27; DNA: TGTGCCAGCAGTTTATCGAGACAGGGTTACATTCAGTACTTC; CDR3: CASSLSRQGYIQYF
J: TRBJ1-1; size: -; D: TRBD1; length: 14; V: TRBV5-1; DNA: TGCGCCAGCAGCATTGCCGGGACAGGAGTGAAAGCTTTCTTT; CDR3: CASSIAGTGVKAFF
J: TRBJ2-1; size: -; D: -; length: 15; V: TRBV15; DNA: TGTGCCACCAGCCTACGGACGAGCGGTCGAGGTGAGCAGTTCTTC; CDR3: CATSLRTSGRGEQFF
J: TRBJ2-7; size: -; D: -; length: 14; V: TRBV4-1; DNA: TGCGCCAGCAGCCTGGTTCATTCTAGCTACGAGCAGTACTTC; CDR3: CASSLVHSSYEQYF
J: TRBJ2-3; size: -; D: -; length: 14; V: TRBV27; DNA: TGTGCCAGCGGACAACAGGATAGCACAGATACGCAGTATTTT; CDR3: CASGQQDSTDTQYF
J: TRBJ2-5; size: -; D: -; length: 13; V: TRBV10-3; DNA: TGTGCCATCAGTGAAAAGATCGCTGAGACCCAGTACTTC; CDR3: CAISEKIAETQYF
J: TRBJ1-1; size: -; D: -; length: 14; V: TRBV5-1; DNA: TGCGCCAGCAGCCAGAGAGAGGCCCCCACTGAAGCTTTCTTT; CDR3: CASSQREAPTEAFF
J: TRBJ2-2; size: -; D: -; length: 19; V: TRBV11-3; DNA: TGTGCCAGCAGCTTAGATCGTGTGGCAGCGCCTTGGGGCACCGGGGAGCTGTTTTTT; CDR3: CASSLDRVAAPWGTGELFF
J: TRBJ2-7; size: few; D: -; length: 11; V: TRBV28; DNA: TGTGCCAGCAGTTCGATACGGGAGCAGTACTTC; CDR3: CASSSIREQYF
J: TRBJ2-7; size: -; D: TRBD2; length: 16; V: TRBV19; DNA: TGTGCCAGTAGTCTAGGGGGAGCGGGAGGCTCCTACGAGCAGTACTTC; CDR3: CASSLGGAGGSYEQYF
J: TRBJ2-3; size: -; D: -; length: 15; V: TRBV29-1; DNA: TGCAGCGTTGTGAAAGCCCCCTTTGAGACAGATACGCAGTATTTT; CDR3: CSVVKAPFETDTQYF
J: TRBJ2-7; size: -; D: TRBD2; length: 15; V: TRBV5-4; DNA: TGTGCCAGCAGCTTAGCTAGCGGGAGAAACTACGAGCAGTACTTC; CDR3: CASSLASGRNYEQYF
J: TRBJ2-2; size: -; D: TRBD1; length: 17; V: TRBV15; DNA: TGTGCCACCAGCGGACCGGGACAGGGGGCCGTTATCGGGGAGCTGTTTTTT; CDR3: CATSGPGQGAVIGELFF
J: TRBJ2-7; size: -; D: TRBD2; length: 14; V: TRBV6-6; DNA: TGTGCCAGCAGTTACGGGACTACATACTACGAGCAGTACTTC; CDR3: CASSYGTTYYEQYF
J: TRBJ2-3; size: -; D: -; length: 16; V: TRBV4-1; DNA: TGCGCCAGCAGCCAAGCCTGGGGGGCCAGCACAGATACGCAGTATTTT; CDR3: CASSQAWGASTDTQYF
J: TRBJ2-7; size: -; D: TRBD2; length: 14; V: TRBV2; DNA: TGTGCCAGCAAGGAAGCGGGGCGTACCTACGAGCAGTACTTC; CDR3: CASKEAGRTYEQYF
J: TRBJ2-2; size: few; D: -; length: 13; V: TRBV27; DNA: TGTGCCAGCAGTCCCCTGGGGAGGGGGGAGCTGTTTTTT; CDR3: CASSPLGRGELFF
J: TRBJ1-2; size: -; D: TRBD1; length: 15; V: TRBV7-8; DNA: TGTGCCAGCAGCAGCCCGGGACAGGGGTTTCTTGGCTACACCTTC; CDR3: CASSSPGQGFLGYTF
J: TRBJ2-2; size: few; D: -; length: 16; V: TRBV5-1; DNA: TGCGCCAGCAGCTTGGCGGGGAAGGGAGCGGTCGGGGAGCTGTTTTTT; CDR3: CASSLAGKGAVGELFF
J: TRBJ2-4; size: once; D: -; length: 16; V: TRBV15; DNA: TGTGCCACCAGCAGACGAGACGGAGAAGCCAAAAACATTCAGTACTTC; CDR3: CATSRRDGEAKNIQYF
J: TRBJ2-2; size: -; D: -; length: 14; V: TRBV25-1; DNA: TGTGCCAGCAGGTCGCAGGGGAACACCGGGGAGCTGTTTTTT; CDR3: CASRSQGNTGELFF
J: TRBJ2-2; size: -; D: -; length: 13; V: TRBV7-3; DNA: TGTGCCAGCAGCCCCGGGCTTACCGGGGAGCTGTTTTTT; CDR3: CASSPGLTGELFF
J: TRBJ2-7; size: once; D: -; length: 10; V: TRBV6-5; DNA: TGTGCCAGCAGGCCCTACGAGCAGTACTTC; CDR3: CASRPYEQYF
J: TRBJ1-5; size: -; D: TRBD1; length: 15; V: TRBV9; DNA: TGTGCCAGCAGCCGCGGGAGCACAGGGGTTCAGCCCCAGCATTTT; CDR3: CASSRGSTGVQPQHF
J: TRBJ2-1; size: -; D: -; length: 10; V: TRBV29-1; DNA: TGCAGCGTTGAAGAGGGGGCGCAGATCTTC; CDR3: CSVEEGAQIF
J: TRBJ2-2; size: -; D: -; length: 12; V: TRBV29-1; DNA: TGCAGCGTTCGACAGATTACCGGGGAGCTGTTTTTT; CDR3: CSVRQITGELFF
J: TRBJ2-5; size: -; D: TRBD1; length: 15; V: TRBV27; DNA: TGTGCCAGCAGTCCCCCGGGACAGCCACAAGAGACCCAGTACTTC; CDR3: CASSPPGQPQETQYF
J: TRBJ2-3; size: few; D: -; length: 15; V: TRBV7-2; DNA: TGTGCCAGCAGCTTAGACGGGGGCGCAGGGGATACGCAGTATTTT; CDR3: CASSLDGGAGDTQYF
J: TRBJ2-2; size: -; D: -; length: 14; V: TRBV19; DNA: TGTGCCAGTAGTTCAGGGGATGACACCGGGGAGCTGTTTTTT; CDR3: CASSSGDDTGELFF